This T cell receptor (beta chain) was observed in a study of blood T cells in healthy people across ages. The use of a sample-barcoded 5' primer and a J-beta primer mix characterized a second PCR of about 7 to 12 cycles. Each cDNA molecule carried a tag from a template-switch adaptor that contained 12 random nucleotides. TCRdb called the 5' RACE reads again in MiXCR, with one record for every CDR3 protein. The sample lists approximately 730,000 distinct CDR3 sequences, about 42% occurring once. Collection of roughly 10 milliliters of peripheral blood was performed for each donor. This CDR3 has 16 residues. Losses at the gene ends were 2 bases for V and 3 bases for J; bases not matched to a gene: 11. Germline V gene lookup returns CDR1 SGDLS and CDR2 YYNGEE.

The rearrangement joins TRBV9 to TRBJ2-7, with TRBD1 identical over 7 bases. This TCR was recovered from a woman aged 55-69 years in good health. The sequencing input was blood. CDR3 loop: CASSVAGGSGDYEQYF. In nucleotides, the CDR3 is TGTGCCAGCAGCGTTGCAGGGGGTTCAGGGGACTACGAGCAGTACTTC.